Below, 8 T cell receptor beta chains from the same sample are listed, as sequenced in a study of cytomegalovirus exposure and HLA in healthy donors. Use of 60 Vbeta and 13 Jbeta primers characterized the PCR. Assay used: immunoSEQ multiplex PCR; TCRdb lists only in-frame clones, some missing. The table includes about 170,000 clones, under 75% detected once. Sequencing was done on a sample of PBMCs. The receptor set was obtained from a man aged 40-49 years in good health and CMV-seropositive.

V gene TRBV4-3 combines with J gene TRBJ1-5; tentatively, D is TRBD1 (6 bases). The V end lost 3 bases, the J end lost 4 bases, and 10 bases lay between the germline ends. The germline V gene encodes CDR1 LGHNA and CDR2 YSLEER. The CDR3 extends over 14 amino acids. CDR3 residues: CASSQVGQNQPQHF. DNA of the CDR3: TGCGCCAGCAGCCAGGTCGGACAGAATCAGCCCCAGCATTTT.

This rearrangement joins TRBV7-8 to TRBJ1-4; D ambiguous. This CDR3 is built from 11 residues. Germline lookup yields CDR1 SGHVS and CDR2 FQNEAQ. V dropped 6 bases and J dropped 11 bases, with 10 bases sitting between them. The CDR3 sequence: CASRPPRKLFF. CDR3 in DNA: TGTGCCAGCAGACCCCCACGGAAACTGTTTTTT.

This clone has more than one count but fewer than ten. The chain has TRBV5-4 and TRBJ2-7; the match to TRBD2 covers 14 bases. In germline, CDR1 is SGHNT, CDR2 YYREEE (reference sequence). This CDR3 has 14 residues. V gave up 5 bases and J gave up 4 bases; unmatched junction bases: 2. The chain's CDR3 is CASRTSGRGYEQYF. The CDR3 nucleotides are TGTGCCAGCAGGACTAGCGGGAGGGGGTACGAGCAGTACTTC. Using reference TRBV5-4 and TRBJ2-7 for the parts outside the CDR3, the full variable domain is ETGVTQSPTHLIKTRGQQVTLRCSSQSGHNTVSWYQQALGQGPQFIFQYYREEENGRGNFPPRFSGLQFPNYSSELNVNALELDDSALYLCASRTSGRGYEQYFGPGTRLTVT.

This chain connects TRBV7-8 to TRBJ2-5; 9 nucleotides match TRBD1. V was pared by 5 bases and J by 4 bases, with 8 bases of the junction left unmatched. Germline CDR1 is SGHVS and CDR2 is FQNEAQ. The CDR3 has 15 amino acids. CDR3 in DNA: TGTGCCAGCAGCAACCAAACAGGGGGCGGAGAGACCCAGTACTTC. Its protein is CASSNQTGGGETQYF. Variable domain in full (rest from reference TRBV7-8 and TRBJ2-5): GAGVSQSPRYKVAKRGQDVALRCDPISGHVSLFWYQQALGQGPEFLTYFQNEAQLDKSGLPSDRFFAERPEGSVSTLKIQRTQQEDSAVYLCASSNQTGGGETQYFGPGTRLLVL.

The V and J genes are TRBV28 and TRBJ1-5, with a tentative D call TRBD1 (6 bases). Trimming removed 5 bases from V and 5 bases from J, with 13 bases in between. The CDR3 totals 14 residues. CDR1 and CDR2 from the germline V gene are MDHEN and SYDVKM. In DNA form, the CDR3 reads TGTGCCAGCAGTACAGGGAATGATTATCAGCCCCAGCATTTT. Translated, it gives CASSTGNDYQPQHF.

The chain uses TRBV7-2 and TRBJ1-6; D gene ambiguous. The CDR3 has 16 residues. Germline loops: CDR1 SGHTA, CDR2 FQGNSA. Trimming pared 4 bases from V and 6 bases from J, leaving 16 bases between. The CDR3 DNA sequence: TGTGCCAGCAGCTATACCGGGAGGATCGGTAATTCACCCCTCCACTTT. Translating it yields CASSYTGRIGNSPLHF.

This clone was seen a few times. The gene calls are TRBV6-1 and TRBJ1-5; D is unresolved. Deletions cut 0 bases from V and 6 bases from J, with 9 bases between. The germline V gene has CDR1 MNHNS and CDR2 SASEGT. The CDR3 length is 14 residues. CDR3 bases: TGTGCCAGCAGTGAAGCTCGGCTAGGTCAGCCCCAGCATTTT. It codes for CASSEARLGQPQHF.

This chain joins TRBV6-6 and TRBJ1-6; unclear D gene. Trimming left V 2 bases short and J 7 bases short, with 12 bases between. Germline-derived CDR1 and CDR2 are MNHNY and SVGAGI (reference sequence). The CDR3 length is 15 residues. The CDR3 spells CASSYGRPLNSPLHF. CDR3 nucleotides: TGTGCCAGCAGTTACGGGCGACCGCTGAATTCACCCCTCCACTTT.